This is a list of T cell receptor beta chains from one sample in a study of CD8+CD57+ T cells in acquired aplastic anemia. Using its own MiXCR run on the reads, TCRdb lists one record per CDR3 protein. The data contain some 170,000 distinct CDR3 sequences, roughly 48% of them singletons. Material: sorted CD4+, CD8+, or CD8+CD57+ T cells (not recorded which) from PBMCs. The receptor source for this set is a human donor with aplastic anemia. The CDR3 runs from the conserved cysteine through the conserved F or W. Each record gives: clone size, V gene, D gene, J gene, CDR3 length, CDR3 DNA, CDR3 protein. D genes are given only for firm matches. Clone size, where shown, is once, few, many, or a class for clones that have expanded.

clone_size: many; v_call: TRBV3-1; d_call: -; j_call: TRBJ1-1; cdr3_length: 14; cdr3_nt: TGTGCCAGCAGCCCAAGGGGGATGAACACTGAAGCTTTCTTT; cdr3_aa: CASSPRGMNTEAFF
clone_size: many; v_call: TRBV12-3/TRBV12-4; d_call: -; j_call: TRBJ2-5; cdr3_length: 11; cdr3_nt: TGTGCCAGCAGCCGATTGGAGACCCAGTACTTC; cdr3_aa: CASSRLETQYF
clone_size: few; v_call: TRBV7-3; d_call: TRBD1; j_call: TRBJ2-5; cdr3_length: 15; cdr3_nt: TGTGCCAGCAGCAACCACGGGACAGACCAAGAGACCCAGTACTTC; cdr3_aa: CASSNHGTDQETQYF
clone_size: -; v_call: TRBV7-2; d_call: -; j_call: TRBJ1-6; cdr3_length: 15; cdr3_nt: TGTGCCAGCAGCTTAGCAACAGGGATGAATTCACCCCTCCACTTT; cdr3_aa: CASSLATGMNSPLHF
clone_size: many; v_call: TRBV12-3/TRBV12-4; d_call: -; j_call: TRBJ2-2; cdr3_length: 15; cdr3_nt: TGTGCCAGCAGTTTAGGAATAGGTTGGGCCGGGGAGCTGTTTTTT; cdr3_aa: CASSLGIGWAGELFF
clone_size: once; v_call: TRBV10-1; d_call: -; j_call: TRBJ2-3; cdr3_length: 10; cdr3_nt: TGCGCCAGCCCTCTCGATACGCAGTATTTT; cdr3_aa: CASPLDTQYF
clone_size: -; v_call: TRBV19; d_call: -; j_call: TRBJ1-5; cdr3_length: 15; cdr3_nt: TGTGCCAGCAGCTCCCGGGACATTGACCCTCAGCCCCAGCATTTT; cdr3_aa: CASSSRDIDPQPQHF
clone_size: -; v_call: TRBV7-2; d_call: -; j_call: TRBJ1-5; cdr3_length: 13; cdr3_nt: TGTGCCAGCAGCTTGACATGGGCTCAGCCCCAGCATTTT; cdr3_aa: CASSLTWAQPQHF
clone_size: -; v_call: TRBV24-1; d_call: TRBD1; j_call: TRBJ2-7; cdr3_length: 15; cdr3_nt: TGTGCCACCAGTGATTCGGAGACAGGGTGGTACGAGCAGTACTTC; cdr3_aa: CATSDSETGWYEQYF
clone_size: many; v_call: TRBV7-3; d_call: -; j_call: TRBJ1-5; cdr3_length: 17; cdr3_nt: TGTGCCAGCAGCCATGGACGGGAAAGATATAGCAATCAGCCCCAGCATTTT; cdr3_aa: CASSHGRERYSNQPQHF
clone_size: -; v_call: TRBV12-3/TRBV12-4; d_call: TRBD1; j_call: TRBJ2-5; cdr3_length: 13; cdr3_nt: TGTGCCAGCAGCTGGACAGGGCAAGAGACCCAGTACTTC; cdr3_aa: CASSWTGQETQYF
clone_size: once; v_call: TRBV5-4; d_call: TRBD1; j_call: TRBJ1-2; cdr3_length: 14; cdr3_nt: TGTGCCAGCCGCTCAGGACAGGGACCCTATGGTTACACCTTC; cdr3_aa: CASRSGQGPYGYTF
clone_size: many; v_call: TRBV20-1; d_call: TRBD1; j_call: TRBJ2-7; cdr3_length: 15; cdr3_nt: TGCAGTGCTAGAGATTTATCTAGGACAGGCACGAAGCAGTACTTC; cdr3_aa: CSARDLSRTGTKQYF
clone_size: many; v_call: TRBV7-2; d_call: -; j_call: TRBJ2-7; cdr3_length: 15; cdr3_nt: TGTGCCAGCAGCTTAATCGCCGGGGCAGGCGACGAGCAGTACTTC; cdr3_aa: CASSLIAGAGDEQYF
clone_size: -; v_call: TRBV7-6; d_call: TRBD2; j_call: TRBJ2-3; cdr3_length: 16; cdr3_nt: TGTGCCAGCAGCTTAGCAACGGGGGGGGCCGCAGATACGCAGTATTTC; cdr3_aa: CASSLATGGAADTQYF